This T cell receptor (beta chain) was retrieved from a study of OX40 agonist ivuxolimab in advanced cancers. In the study overall: Patients enrolled in dose escalation were diagnosed with hepatocellular carcinoma, melanoma, renal cell or head and neck cancer. It was permissible to have had prior anti-PD-1, anti-PD-L1 or anti-CTLA-4 therapy, and more than 30% had some. Findings and limits, study-wide: Mean expanded clone counts were higher in CD8+ than CD4+ T cells.

In regard to this clone: Its target is unknown.

TCRdb's copy holds only in-frame clones and misses some; the assay was immunoSEQ multiplex PCR. The sample has some 97,000 clones, 89% seen once. This CDR3 contains 14 residues. V trimming: 6 bases; J trimming: 3 bases; junction bases outside the gene matches: 5. The germline CDR1 and CDR2 sequences are MNHEY and SMNVEV (reference sequence). This TCR derives from an adult with an advanced solid tumor such as melanoma, head and neck, liver or kidney cancer. V is TRBV27 and J is TRBJ1-5, with 7 bases identical to TRBD1. The specimen comprised CD4+ or CD8+ T cells sorted from blood, sampled in a trial of the OX40 agonist ivuxolimab. CDR3 DNA sequence: TGTGCCAGCAGCCTGGGACAGTTCAATCAGCCCCAGCATTTT. Its protein product is CASSLGQFNQPQHF.